This TCR beta chain originates from a study of beta chain features in type 1 diabetes. About the research overall: Patient and healthy donor groups were alike in age, gender and cell yields.

Study findings and constraints: Significant though moderate, a shortening of TCRB CDR3s appeared in all four CD4+ subsets of Type 1 diabetes patients.

Turning to this clone: Its antigen is unidentified.

Every isolated RNA sample was fully reverse transcribed, so sequencing captured expressed TCRB transcripts. TCRdb keeps only in-frame clones here, not all; method: immunoSEQ multiplex PCR. Among some 350,000 clones listed, about 13% were seen once. The germline V and J ends were trimmed by 3 bases and 8 bases, with 16 bases remaining between them. Germline V gives CDR1 LGHNT, CDR2 FRNRAP. The CDR3 has 14 residues. One heparinised draw of blood, averaging roughly 0.12 L, came from each donor. The receptor comes from a woman younger than 35 with type 1 diabetes. The chain couples TRBV12-5 to TRBJ1-2; the D is unclear. The sample consisted of naive CD4+ T cells from blood. CDR3 DNA: TGTGCTAGTGGTTTTTCCCGGTGGGGAGAAGGCTACACCTTC. Its translation is CASGFSRWGEGYTF.